Described below is a single T cell receptor beta chain sequence and its context. What it recognizes is unknown. With the Oncomine TCR Beta short-read assay, DNA from cultured CD4+ T cells was sequenced. Genomic DNA extraction was carried out from cultured CD4+ T cells. TCRdb re-analysed the PCR reads in MiXCR, keeping a single row per CDR3 protein. Of around 16,000 distinct CDR3 sequences in the sample, about 75% were seen once. The CDR3 is made up of 14 amino acids. J was trimmed by 6 bases and V by 2 bases; bases with no gene match: 6. Germline CDR1 reads DFQATT; CDR2 reads SNEGSKA (reference sequence). The sample originates from a study of vaccination and CD4 T cells after COVID-19. The study, taken as a whole, reports: Spike mono-reactive status applied to 304 of 307 vaccine-specific clones in convalescent patients.

Treatment given: approximately 9-day PBMC culture with coronavirus spike peptide pools or control peptides (ViraFEST assay). The clonotype originates from a human donor who received a COVID-19 vaccine. Material: CD4+ T cells from blood, cultured in vitro, obtained after SARS-CoV-2 vaccination. This chain uses TRBV20-1 with TRBJ1-1, with 10 bases matching TRBD1. CDR3 DNA: TGCAGTGCTAGATCCGGGACAGGGGTCTCTGAAGCTTTCTTT. This encodes CSARSGTGVSEAFF.